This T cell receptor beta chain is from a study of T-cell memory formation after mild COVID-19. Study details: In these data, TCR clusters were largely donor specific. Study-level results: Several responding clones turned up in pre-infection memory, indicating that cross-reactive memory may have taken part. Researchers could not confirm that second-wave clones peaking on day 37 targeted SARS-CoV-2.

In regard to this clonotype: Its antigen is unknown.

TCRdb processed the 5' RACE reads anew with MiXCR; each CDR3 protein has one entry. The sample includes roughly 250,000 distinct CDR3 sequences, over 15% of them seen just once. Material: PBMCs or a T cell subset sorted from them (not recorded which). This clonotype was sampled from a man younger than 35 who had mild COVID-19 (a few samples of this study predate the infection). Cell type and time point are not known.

The CDR3: CSASRGTEAFF. CDR3 in DNA: TGCAGTGCTAGTAGGGGCACTGAAGCTTTCTTT. V is TRBV20-1 and J is TRBJ1-1; possibly TRBD1 for D (5 bases). V lost 3 bases to trimming and J lost 4 bases, with 6 bases between them. Per germline, CDR1 DFQATT and CDR2 SNEGSKA (reference sequence). CDR3 length: 11 residues.